Only one count was recorded for the clone carrying this TCR beta chain. What it recognizes is unknown. The data derive from a study of shared clonotypes between healthy human individuals. This table comes from immunoSEQ multiplex PCR, and its TCRdb copy is limited to in-frame clones, with some not included. Seen here are 2,500,000 or so clones, 80% to 95% observed once, and the top ten hold 0.36%. A CD45RA-negative memory subset and a CD45RA+ naive subset were separated from the CD4+ cells. Notes on the study in general: It was anticipated that sequencing depth would influence how many clonotypes donors shared. Against clonotypes common to all four donors, non-shared ones had lower generation probabilities.

Germline V CDR1 and CDR2: ENHRY, SYGVKD. CDR3 length equals 15 residues. Germline trimming cut 4 bases from V and 7 bases from J; bases unmatched to any gene: 10. The sequence came from a young man in good health. Some clones in this sample may be carry-over from other donors' samples. The sequenced sample consisted of naive CD4+ T cells from PBMCs. Subset here: CD45RA+ positively selected. The chain combines TRBV10-3 with TRBJ2-1; 7 nucleotides agree with TRBD2. CDR3 region: CAISASGEGQNEQFF. DNA for the CDR3: TGTGCCATCAGTGCCTCGGGGGAGGGCCAGAATGAGCAGTTCTTC.